This T cell receptor (beta chain) was captured in a study of blood T cell repertoires in COVID-19. Clones were read by immunoSEQ multiplex PCR, and TCRdb kept only the in-frame ones, dropping some. The data contain 350,000 or so clones, around 85% of them seen just once; the ten biggest clones take up about 4.2%. In this sample, this clone turned up a few times. The CDR3 covers 13 residues. In germline, CDR1 is LGHNA, CDR2 YSLEER. V lost 4 bases, J lost 3 bases, and 7 bases lay in between. The gene calls are TRBV4-3 and TRBJ1-3; no clear D. Input material: PBMCs or T cells enriched from blood (not recorded which). This clonotype was sampled from a woman aged 40 to 50 with acute COVID-19. In nucleotides, the CDR3 is TGCGCCAGCAGCCCAGGTTGTGGAAACACCATATATTTT. Its translation: CASSPGCGNTIYF.